Given below is one T cell receptor beta chain in context. This CDR3 comprises 15 residues. CDR1 and CDR2 (germline): MGHRA, YSYEKL. Trimming took 0 bases from V and 8 from J, leaving 13 bases between them. Peripheral blood samples of roughly 9.8 milliliters were drawn from each donor. In each sample, at least 7 million PBMCs were isolated. Total RNA extraction produced at least 5.5 micrograms (per sample) for the study. The second PCR ran roughly 6 to 11 cycles with a sample-barcoded 5' primer and J-beta primers. Each sample provided no less than 2.5 million CDR3-containing paired-end reads. TCRdb processed the 5' RACE reads anew with MiXCR; each CDR3 protein has one entry. In the table there are 1.5 million to 2 million distinct CDR3 sequences, approximately 30% of which are singletons. The data stem from a study of blood T cells in healthy people across ages.

This clonotype was sampled from a woman aged 30 to 39 in good health. Material: blood. The chain is built from TRBV4-1 and TRBJ1-4; D gene uncertain. The chain's CDR3 is CASSQDRGFREKLFF. The DNA for the CDR3 is TGCGCCAGCAGCCAAGATCGAGGGTTTCGCGAAAAACTGTTTTTT.